The 22 T cell receptor beta chains presented below share a single source sample, sequenced in a study of cytomegalovirus exposure and HLA in healthy donors. The primer mix had 60 Vbeta and 13 Jbeta primers. The data were produced by immunoSEQ multiplex PCR, yet TCRdb's version contains in-frame clones alone and is incomplete. Of about 120,000 clones listed, 75% to 85% are singletons. Sequencing input: PBMCs. These receptors all stem from a man younger than 45 in good health and CMV-seropositive.

V and J are TRBV6-4 and TRBJ2-1; D might be TRBD2 (7 bases). The CDR3 has 16 amino acids. V lost 3 bases, J lost 2 bases, and 14 bases lay in between. Germline V CDR1 and CDR2: MRHNA, SNTAGT. Here the CDR3 DNA reads TGTGCCAGCAGTGATGGTGGAGGGGGGGCCTACAATGAGCAGTTCTTC. Translating gives CASSDGGGGAYNEQFF.

The chain carries TRBV18 and TRBJ2-7; TRBD2 aligns across 7 bases. Trimming took 5 bases from V and 0 from J; bases not matched to a gene: 4. Germline loops: CDR1 KGHSH, CDR2 LQKENI. The CDR3 runs 14 residues. The CDR3 protein is CASSIGGTSYEQYF. For the CDR3, the DNA is TGTGCCAGCTCAATCGGGGGGACCTCCTACGAGCAGTACTTC.

The J gene is TRBJ2-7, the V gene TRBV7-9; 10 bases are shared with TRBD2. The J segment lost 7 bases and the V segment lost 8 bases, leaving 14 bases of the junction unmatched. The germline CDR1 and CDR2 sequences are SEHNR and FQNEAQ (reference sequence). The CDR3 runs to 15 residues. The DNA for the CDR3 is TGTGCCAGCGCCCAACTAGCGGGACCCGGGGGGGAGCAGTACTTC. Amino acid sequence: CASAQLAGPGGEQYF.

The CDR3 loop is CASSVAQDRGYNEQFF. CDR3 nucleotide sequence: TGTGCCAGCAGCGTAGCTCAGGACAGGGGTTACAATGAGCAGTTCTTC. V gene TRBV9 combines with J gene TRBJ2-1, with TRBD1 identical over 9 bases. The CDR3 is 16 amino acids. The V segment lost 0 bases and the J segment 4 bases; nucleotides outside the gene matches: 5. Per germline, CDR1 SGDLS and CDR2 YYNGEE.

The chain recombines TRBV5-4 with TRBJ2-3; 9 nucleotides line up with TRBD2. CDR3 length equals 18 residues. Germline-derived CDR1 and CDR2 are SGHNT and YYREEE (reference sequence). V lost 0 bases and J lost 2; bases outside the gene matches: 10. CDR3 region: CASSLAREAGGYTDTQYF. In DNA, the CDR3 is TGTGCCAGCAGCTTGGCCAGGGAAGCGGGGGGATACACAGATACGCAGTATTTT.

This rearrangement joins TRBV7-8 to TRBJ1-2; D not certain. V gave up 1 base and J gave up 2 bases, with 8 bases separating them. The CDR3 spans 14 residues. The germline V gene has CDR1 SGHVS and CDR2 FQNEAQ. In nucleotides, the CDR3 is TGTGCCAGCAGCTTAGATGCAGGCAACTATGGCTACACCTTC. Protein product: CASSLDAGNYGYTF.

The chain employs TRBV5-6 and TRBJ2-7; D possibly corresponds to TRBD2 (5 bases). The CDR3 covers 14 residues. The germline gives CDR1 SGHDT, CDR2 YYEEEE. Trimming shortened V by 2 bases and J by 2 bases, and 11 bases separated the two germline ends. Here the CDR3 reads CASSFRTGTYEQYF. The CDR3 region has the DNA TGTGCCAGCAGCTTTAGGACGGGAACCTACGAGCAGTACTTC.

The chain combines TRBV7-2 with TRBJ1-1; unclear D gene. Germline lookup yields CDR1 SGHTA and CDR2 FQGNSA. The V and J ends lost 4 bases and 10 bases respectively, with 16 bases between them. The CDR3 length is 13 residues. The CDR3 DNA sequence: TGTGCCAGCAGCTGGGGAGTCGGCGGCACAGCTTTCTTT. This encodes CASSWGVGGTAFF.

The chain recombines TRBV2 with TRBJ2-7, with TRBD1 matching over 7 bases. CDR3 length equals 14 residues. After removal of 7 bases from V and 1 base from J, the junction contained 7 bases not matched to a gene. Germline lookup yields CDR1 SNHLY and CDR2 FYNNEI. CDR3 amino acids: CASKTGTESYEQYF. The CDR3 nucleotides are TGTGCCAGCAAAACCGGGACAGAATCCTACGAGCAGTACTTC.

The chain links TRBV10-3 to TRBJ2-2; perhaps TRBD1 as D (5 bases). The CDR3 extends over 16 amino acids. The germline V and J ends were trimmed by 2 bases and 3 bases, with 13 bases remaining between them. Germline CDR1 and CDR2: ENHRY and SYGVKD. The CDR3 sequence: CAISERQNRDTGELFF. In nucleotides, the CDR3 is TGTGCCATCAGTGAGAGACAGAACCGAGACACCGGGGAGCTGTTTTTT.

This chain links TRBV7-2 with TRBJ1-1; possibly TRBD1 for D (5 bases). Per the germline V gene, CDR1 is SGHTA and CDR2 is FQGNSA. The CDR3 runs to 14 residues. V was clipped by 4 bases and J by 1 base, with 10 bases between them. CDR3 DNA: TGTGCCAGCAGCTGGGCGGGGCAGAACACTGAAGCTTTCTTT. Protein: CASSWAGQNTEAFF.

This clone appeared once. J is TRBJ1-2 and V is TRBV27; 7 bases fit TRBD1. The J segment lost 4 bases and the V segment lost 6 bases, leaving 8 bases of the junction unmatched. There are 14 residues in the CDR3. CDR1 is MNHEY and CDR2 is SMNVEV in the germline V gene (reference sequence). The CDR3 DNA sequence: TGTGCCAGCAGAACCGGACAGGCCGGCTATGGCTACACCTTC. It codes for CASRTGQAGYGYTF.

This chain uses TRBV30 with TRBJ2-5, with 8 bases that match TRBD2. Per the germline V gene, CDR1 is GTSNPN and CDR2 is SVGIG (reference sequence). Unmatched junction bases numbered 5, after V lost 4 bases and J lost 4 bases. The CDR3 is 13 residues long. CDR3 residues: CAWTRAGAETQYF. As DNA, the CDR3 is TGTGCCTGGACAAGAGCGGGGGCAGAGACCCAGTACTTC.

The chain links TRBV6-6 to TRBJ1-1, with 10 bases lining up with TRBD1. Per the germline V gene, CDR1 is MNHNY and CDR2 is SVGAGI (reference sequence). Trimming took 5 bases from V and 2 from J; bases not matched to a gene: 5. The CDR3 consists of 15 residues. CDR3 sequence reads: CASSNRQGANTEAFF. Written as DNA, the CDR3 is TGTGCCAGCAGTAACCGACAGGGGGCCAACACTGAAGCTTTCTTT.

The chain employs TRBV6-6 and TRBJ1-5; 7 nucleotides agree with TRBD1. The CDR3 is made up of 16 amino acids. Per germline, CDR1 MNHNY and CDR2 SVGAGI (reference sequence). J lost 3 bases, V lost 2 bases, and 7 bases had no gene match. This chain's CDR3 is CASSYLGTVYNQPQHF. DNA for the CDR3: TGTGCCAGCAGTTACCTCGGGACAGTTTACAATCAGCCCCAGCATTTT.

The CDR3 DNA reads TGTGCCAGCAACGAGGTCTCCCGGATAAAAAATACTGAAGCTTTCTTT. Its translation: CASNEVSRIKNTEAFF. The rearrangement links TRBV7-3 to TRBJ1-1; D ambiguous. The CDR3 contains 16 residues. V was pared by 7 bases and J by 5 bases, with 23 bases between. Germline CDR1 SGHTA, CDR2 FQGTGA.

V gene TRBV10-1 combines with J gene TRBJ2-3; 7 nucleotides line up with TRBD2. Germline CDR1 and CDR2: WNHNN and SYGVQD (reference sequence). V was clipped by 6 bases and J by 1 base; unmatched bases: 10. This CDR3 is built from 16 residues. The CDR3: CASSPGTSVGTDTQYF. CDR3 nucleotides: TGCGCCAGCAGCCCGGGAACTAGCGTTGGCACAGATACGCAGTATTTT.

In DNA, the CDR3 is TGTGCCAGCAGTTCGATACAGGGGGATGAGCAGTTCTTC. As protein: CASSSIQGDEQFF. V is TRBV27 and J is TRBJ2-1; 8 nucleotides agree with TRBD1. Germline lookup yields CDR1 MNHEY and CDR2 SMNVEV (reference sequence). The CDR3 has 13 residues. V lost 4 bases and J lost 8; bases outside the gene matches: 4.

This chain connects TRBV29-1 to TRBJ2-5; 12 bases match TRBD2. Losses at the gene ends were 7 bases for V and 4 bases for J; bases not matched to a gene: 7. CDR1 and CDR2 (germline): SQVTM, ANQGSEA. The CDR3 has 14 residues. The CDR3 nucleotides read TGCAGCGCCAAGACTAGCGGGGGACTAGAGACCCAGTACTTC. It translates to CSAKTSGGLETQYF.

The V gene is TRBV19, the J gene TRBJ2-5; a possible D gene is TRBD1 (5 bases). Germline CDR1 reads LNHDA; CDR2 reads SQIVND (reference sequence). V shed 3 bases and J shed 3 bases, with 8 bases lying between them. CDR3 size: 13 residues. The CDR3 bases are TGTGCCAGTAGTATTGAACAGGAAGAGACCCAGTACTTC. This sequence encodes CASSIEQEETQYF.

The rearrangement joins TRBV2 to TRBJ1-2, with D tentatively TRBD1 (5 bases). The V gene's germline CDR1 is SNHLY and CDR2 FYNNEI. CDR3 size: 15 residues. The V end lost 3 bases, the J end lost 0 bases, and 11 bases lay between the germline ends. CDR3 in DNA: TGTGCCAGCAGTGATGAAGGGGTCTCTAACTATGGCTACACCTTC. Its protein is CASSDEGVSNYGYTF.

The chain carries TRBV4-1 and TRBJ2-1; maybe TRBD2 (5 bases). The CDR3 contains 15 residues. The germline gives CDR1 MGHRA, CDR2 YSYEKL. V was clipped by 4 bases and J by 5 bases, with 15 bases between them. In DNA form, the CDR3 reads TGCGCCAGCAGCCGCGGTCTAGCCGGCCACAATGAGCAGTTCTTC. The encoded protein is CASSRGLAGHNEQFF.